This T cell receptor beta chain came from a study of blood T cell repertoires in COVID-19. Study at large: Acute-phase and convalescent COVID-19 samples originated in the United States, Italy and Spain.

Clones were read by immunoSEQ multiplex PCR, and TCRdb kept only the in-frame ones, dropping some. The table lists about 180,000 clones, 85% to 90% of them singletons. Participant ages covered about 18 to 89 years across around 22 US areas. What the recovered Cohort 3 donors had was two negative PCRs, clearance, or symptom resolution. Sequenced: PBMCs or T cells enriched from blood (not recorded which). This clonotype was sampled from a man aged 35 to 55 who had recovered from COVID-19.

CDR3 in DNA: TGTGCCAGCAGCCTCTGGGAGGGCACTGAAGCTTTCTTT. Its protein product is CASSLWEGTEAFF. V usage is TRBV9 and J usage is TRBJ1-1; no definite D call. Germline lookup yields CDR1 SGDLS and CDR2 YYNGEE. The ends were cut back, 4 bases at V and 4 bases at J, with 11 bases in the middle. The CDR3 has 13 residues. The full variable domain, in which reference TRBV9 and TRBJ1-1 provide the parts outside the CDR3, is DSGVTQTPKHLITATGQRVTLRCSPRSGDLSVYWYQQSLDQGLQFLIQYYNGEERAKGNILERFSAQQFPDLHSELNLSSLELGDSALYFCASSLWEGTEAFFGQGTRLTVV.